The rows below give T cell receptor beta chains drawn from one sample of a study of T cell repertoires in cytomegalovirus infection. The antigens these receptors bind are not known. Each CDR3 protein gets one entry after TCRdb re-called the reads with MiXCR. In the table there are some 70,000 distinct CDR3 sequences, 20% to 25% of which are singletons. Sequencing was done on a sample of PBMCs, sequenced either directly or after in vitro stimulation (not recorded which). The receptor source for this set is a human donor in good health (CMV status not recorded). Some clones in this sample may be carry-over from other donors' samples. CDR3s include the opening cysteine and the closing phenylalanine or tryptophan. The order of the fields is CDR3 length, J gene, V gene, CDR3 protein.

len: 13; j_gene: TRBJ1-1; v_gene: TRBV19; CDR3aa: CASSSQRGAEAFF
len: 13; j_gene: TRBJ1-2; v_gene: TRBV7-2; CDR3aa: CASSLEGRYGYTF
len: 16; j_gene: TRBJ2-1; v_gene: TRBV12-3/TRBV12-4; CDR3aa: CASSEGLAHYYNEQFF
len: 15; j_gene: TRBJ2-2; v_gene: TRBV28; CDR3aa: CASSRTSGMFGELFF
len: 17; j_gene: TRBJ1-5; v_gene: TRBV4-2; CDR3aa: CASSHYQGGRGNQPQHF
len: 13; j_gene: TRBJ1-6; v_gene: TRBV20-1; CDR3aa: CSAPWTGNSPLHF
len: 13; j_gene: TRBJ2-2; v_gene: TRBV10-3; CDR3aa: CAISGGGTGELFF
len: 15; j_gene: TRBJ1-1; v_gene: TRBV30; CDR3aa: CAWSVLARRSTEAFF
len: 15; j_gene: TRBJ1-5; v_gene: TRBV6-2/TRBV6-3; CDR3aa: CASSYPRGFDQPQHF
len: 15; j_gene: TRBJ2-2; v_gene: TRBV7-2; CDR3aa: CASRETVANTGELFF
len: 19; j_gene: TRBJ2-1; v_gene: TRBV24-1; CDR3aa: CATSDPQPAGDSSYNEQFF
len: 13; j_gene: TRBJ2-7; v_gene: TRBV7-2; CDR3aa: CASSPMRGAEQYF
len: 17; j_gene: TRBJ2-5; v_gene: TRBV4-1; CDR3aa: CASSHPTGRAGEKTQYF
len: 18; j_gene: TRBJ2-5; v_gene: TRBV7-2; CDR3aa: CASSPNPGLASSKETQYF
len: 19; j_gene: TRBJ2-1; v_gene: TRBV12-3/TRBV12-4; CDR3aa: CASSSGVRGRDSSYNEQFF
len: 13; j_gene: TRBJ1-2; v_gene: TRBV7-3; CDR3aa: CASSHTQGADYTF
len: 14; j_gene: TRBJ2-7; v_gene: TRBV11-1; CDR3aa: CASSFLQGTYEQYF
len: 14; j_gene: TRBJ1-2; v_gene: TRBV19; CDR3aa: CATGTGGAGYGYTF
len: 12; j_gene: TRBJ2-1; v_gene: TRBV28; CDR3aa: CASRSPNNEQFF
len: 16; j_gene: TRBJ2-3; v_gene: TRBV29-1; CDR3aa: CSVDGTSGRGADTQYF
len: 11; j_gene: TRBJ1-1; v_gene: TRBV7-2; CDR3aa: CASSRGAEAFF
len: 17; j_gene: TRBJ2-2; v_gene: TRBV5-4; CDR3aa: CASSPKLAGANTGELFF
len: 15; j_gene: TRBJ2-5; v_gene: TRBV11-3; CDR3aa: CASIHHSAAKETQYF
len: 15; j_gene: TRBJ1-2; v_gene: TRBV7-2; CDR3aa: CASSSSVWRSYGYTF
len: 15; j_gene: TRBJ2-2; v_gene: TRBV28; CDR3aa: CASSRLAGNTGELFF
len: 14; j_gene: TRBJ1-2; v_gene: TRBV7-2; CDR3aa: CASNLRTGAYGYTF
len: 22; j_gene: TRBJ2-1; v_gene: TRBV6-2/TRBV6-3; CDR3aa: CASSSSKPTTSGKQWAGNEQFF
len: 14; j_gene: TRBJ2-7; v_gene: TRBV12-3/TRBV12-4; CDR3aa: CASRPTGAGYEQYF
len: 13; j_gene: TRBJ2-4; v_gene: TRBV28; CDR3aa: CATDDRPENIQYF